Sequencing of this T cell receptor beta chain was carried out in a study of cytomegalovirus exposure and HLA in healthy donors. 60 Vbeta and 13 Jbeta primers were used in PCR. The protocol was immunoSEQ multiplex PCR, while the TCRdb copy is restricted to in-frame clones and leaves out a portion. The sample has 150,000 to 200,000 clones, 82% seen once; the top ten hold over 1.5%. Germline CDR1 and CDR2: ENHRY and SYGVKD. The junction had 3 bases not matched to a gene; V was cut back by 4 bases and J by 1 base. The CDR3 has 14 residues. This clone is a singleton in its sample. Input material: PBMCs. This chain joins TRBV10-3 and TRBJ1-1; TRBD1 matches 7 bases. The origin of this receptor is a man aged 35 to 55 in good health and CMV-seronegative. The CDR3 is CAISARQGNTEAFF. In nucleotides, the CDR3 is TGTGCCATCAGTGCCCGACAGGGGAACACTGAAGCTTTCTTT.